Below, 10 T cell receptor beta chains from the same sample are listed, as sequenced in a study of blood T cell repertoires in COVID-19. TCRdb keeps only in-frame clones here, not all; method: immunoSEQ multiplex PCR. The table has a few hundred thousand clones, around 84% seen once. Material for sequencing was peripheral blood. All receptors come from a man aged 35 to 55 who had recovered from COVID-19.

This chain joins TRBV5-6 and TRBJ2-1, with D perhaps TRBD1 (8 bases). Germline V gives CDR1 SGHDT, CDR2 YYEEEE. This CDR3 is 14 amino acids long. Trimming removed 4 bases at V and 7 bases at J, with 15 bases between. CDR3 in amino acids: CASSTSQGGNEQFF. The CDR3 DNA follows: TGTGCCAGCAGCACCTCACAGGGGGGGAATGAGCAGTTCTTC.

The chain recombines TRBV5-1 with TRBJ1-4, with 10 bases fitting TRBD1. Trimming cost V 0 bases and J 8 bases; bases outside gene matches: 10. The CDR3 spans 17 residues. CDR1 is SGHRS and CDR2 is YFSETQ in the germline V gene. CDR3 residues: CASSLARAGTGEEKLFF. DNA of the CDR3: TGCGCCAGCAGCTTGGCCCGCGCCGGGACAGGGGAAGAAAAACTGTTTTTT.

The chain has TRBV10-2 and TRBJ2-3; D possibly corresponds to TRBD2 (5 bases). The ends were cut back, 6 bases at V and 1 base at J, with 11 bases in the middle. The CDR3 is 14 amino acids. CDR1 is WSHSY, CDR2 SAAADI, per germline. For the CDR3, the DNA is TGCGCCAGCAGAGAGCTAGCAGGCACAGATACGCAGTATTTT. It specifies CASRELAGTDTQYF.

This sequence joins TRBV9 and TRBJ2-7, with D maybe TRBD2 (7 bases). The V and J ends lost 4 bases and 1 base respectively, with 18 bases between them. Germline lookup yields CDR1 SGDLS and CDR2 YYNGEE. The length of the CDR3 is 16 residues. Here the CDR3 DNA reads TGTGCCAGCAGCTTCGGCGGGGGCTCTGGGTCCTACGAGCAGTACTTC. Protein product: CASSFGGGSGSYEQYF.

The rearrangement joins TRBV2 to TRBJ2-5; 12 bases map to TRBD1. Trimming removed 9 bases from V and 5 bases from J; junction bases left unmatched: 4. This CDR3 has 13 amino acids. Germline V lookup: CDR1 SNHLY, CDR2 FYNNEI. The CDR3 DNA follows: TGTGCCAGTCGGGACAGGGGGCGTGAGACCCAGTACTTC. Translated, it gives CASRDRGRETQYF.

The chain recombines TRBV11-3 with TRBJ2-7; 7 bases are a match to TRBD1. Germline trimming cut 3 bases from V and 1 base from J; bases unmatched to any gene: 6. The CDR3 is 15 residues long. Germline loops: CDR1 SGHNT, CDR2 YENEEA. This CDR3 reads CASSLRRTGSYEQYF. The CDR3 bases are TGTGCCAGCAGCTTGAGGAGGACAGGTTCCTACGAGCAGTACTTC.

The gene calls are TRBV16 and TRBJ1-1, with D possibly being TRBD1 (5 bases). The CDR3 runs 15 residues. Germline values: CDR1 KGHSY, CDR2 FQNENV. The ends were cut back, 0 bases at V and 3 bases at J, with 11 bases in the middle. Here the CDR3 reads CASSQSAGVYTEAFF. The CDR3 DNA is TGTGCCAGCAGCCAATCGGCGGGGGTGTACACTGAAGCTTTCTTT.

This sequence joins TRBV12-3 or TRBV12-4 and TRBJ1-2; 9 bases agree with TRBD1. V trimming: 5 bases; J trimming: 7 bases; junction bases outside the gene matches: 5. The CDR3 loop spans 13 amino acids. As DNA, the CDR3 is TGTGCCAGCAGTCCGGGACAGGGATTTGGCTACACCTTC. Translation gives CASSPGQGFGYTF.

The chain joins TRBV27 to TRBJ1-1; D is perhaps TRBD1 (6 bases). Germline values: CDR1 MNHEY, CDR2 SMNVEV (reference sequence). V lost 6 bases and J lost 0, with 14 bases in between. The CDR3 is made up of 15 amino acids. The CDR3 nucleotides read TGTGCCAGCAGCCTGGAGGGGGGGTTGAACACTGAAGCTTTCTTT. Encoded protein: CASSLEGGLNTEAFF.

About this clone: The same CDR3 is also encoded by other DNA sequences in this sample. The gene calls are TRBV9 and TRBJ2-3, with D hard to call. The CDR3 spans 13 residues. The V end lost 1 base, the J end lost 3 bases, and 6 bases lay between the germline ends. CDR1 is SGDLS and CDR2 is YYNGEE in the germline V gene. The DNA for the CDR3 is TGTGCCAGCAGCGTACAGATTACAGATACGCAGTATTTT. Its translation is CASSVQITDTQYF. Together with reference TRBV9 and TRBJ2-3, the CDR3 gives the full variable domain: DSGVTQTPKHLITATGQRVTLRCSPRSGDLSVYWYQQSLDQGLQFLIQYYNGEERAKGNILERFSAQQFPDLHSELNLSSLELGDSALYFCASSVQITDTQYFGPGTRLTVL.